The following is a T cell receptor (beta chain) sequence with its context. What it binds is not known. The second PCR ran roughly 7 to 11 cycles with a sample-barcoded 5' primer and J-beta primers. Per-sample output comprised a minimum of 3 million paired-end reads containing CDR3. Using its own MiXCR run on the 5' RACE reads, TCRdb lists one record per CDR3 protein. Of about 780,000 distinct CDR3 sequences in the sample, 46% were seen once. The source of the sample is a study of blood T cells in healthy people across ages. Study details: Template switching picked up about one barcoded beta molecule for each two T cells.

Study-level points and caveats: With age, beta diversity per million T cells declined roughly linearly, significantly by approximately 40. Among long-lived donors, naive CD4+ cells were more numerous and diversity higher than in aged donors.

The material sequenced was blood. The receptor was derived from a man older than 75 in good health.

CDR3 residues: CSVRTGGRDSSYNEQFF. As DNA, the CDR3 is TGCAGCGTTAGAACGGGCGGGAGGGATAGCTCCTACAATGAGCAGTTCTTC. This rearrangement joins TRBV29-1 to TRBJ2-1; TRBD2 aligns across 9 bases. The CDR3 sequence is 17 residues long. Germline V CDR1 and CDR2: SQVTM, ANQGSEA. The junction had 11 bases not matched to a gene; V was cut back by 5 bases and J by 0 bases.